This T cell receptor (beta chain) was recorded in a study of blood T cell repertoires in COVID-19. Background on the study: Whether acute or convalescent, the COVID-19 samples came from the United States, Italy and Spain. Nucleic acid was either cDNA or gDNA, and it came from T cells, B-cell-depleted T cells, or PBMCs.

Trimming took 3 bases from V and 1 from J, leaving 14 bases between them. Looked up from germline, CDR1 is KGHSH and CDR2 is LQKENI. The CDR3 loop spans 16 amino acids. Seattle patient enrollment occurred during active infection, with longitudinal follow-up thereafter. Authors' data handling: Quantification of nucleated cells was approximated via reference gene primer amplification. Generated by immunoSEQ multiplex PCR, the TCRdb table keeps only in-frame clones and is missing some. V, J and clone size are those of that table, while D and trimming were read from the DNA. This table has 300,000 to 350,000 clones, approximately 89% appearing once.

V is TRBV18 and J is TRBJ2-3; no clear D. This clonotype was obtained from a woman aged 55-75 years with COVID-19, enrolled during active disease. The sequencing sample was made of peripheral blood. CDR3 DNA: TGTGCCAGCTCACCCATCCGCGCGTACGGCACAGATACGCAGTATTTT. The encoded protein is CASSPIRAYGTDTQYF.